The rows below give T cell receptor beta chains drawn from one sample of a study of cytomegalovirus exposure and HLA in healthy donors. The repertoire was sequenced with immunoSEQ multiplex PCR; TCRdb's copy has only in-frame clones and lacks some. The sample carries some 150,000 clones, around 62% recorded once. The material sequenced was PBMCs. Source of these receptors: a man aged 35 to 55 in good health and CMV-seronegative. The CDR3 runs from the conserved cysteine through the conserved F or W. A D gene is named only where the DNA matches it firmly. Only some rows state a clone size, as once, few, many or a class for expanded clones.

V gene: TRBV6-6
D gene: TRBD2
clone size: NA
J gene: TRBJ2-7
CDR3 protein: CASLKFLSGSLYEQYF
CDR3 DNA: TGTGCCAGCCTAAAATTTTTGAGCGGGAGTCTTTACGAGCAGTACTTC

V gene: TRBV7-2
D gene: TRBD2
clone size: NA
J gene: TRBJ2-5
CDR3 protein: CASRYTSGGAETQYF
CDR3 DNA: TGTGCCAGCAGATATACTAGCGGGGGGGCCGAGACCCAGTACTTC

V gene: TRBV28
D gene: TRBD1
clone size: NA
J gene: TRBJ1-2
CDR3 protein: CASRIPGQGYGYTF
CDR3 DNA: TGTGCCAGCAGGATTCCCGGACAGGGGTATGGCTACACCTTC

V gene: TRBV15
D gene: NA
clone size: NA
J gene: TRBJ2-5
CDR3 protein: CATSVRRGPETQYF
CDR3 DNA: TGTGCCACCAGCGTTAGGAGGGGTCCTGAGACCCAGTACTTC

V gene: TRBV30
D gene: NA
clone size: NA
J gene: TRBJ1-5
CDR3 protein: CAWSVGGAGNQPQHF
CDR3 DNA: TGTGCCTGGAGTGTAGGGGGGGCAGGCAATCAGCCCCAGCATTTT

V gene: TRBV5-4
D gene: NA
clone size: NA
J gene: TRBJ2-3
CDR3 protein: CASSSRGSGDTQYF
CDR3 DNA: TGTGCCAGCAGCTCCCGGGGGAGTGGAGATACGCAGTATTTT

V gene: TRBV5-1
D gene: NA
clone size: once
J gene: TRBJ2-1
CDR3 protein: CASSLQGMDEQFF
CDR3 DNA: TGCGCCAGCAGCTTGCAGGGTATGGACGAGCAGTTCTTC

V gene: TRBV7-9
D gene: NA
clone size: once
J gene: TRBJ2-5
CDR3 protein: CASSPVGGLRETQYF
CDR3 DNA: TGTGCCAGCAGCCCCGTGGGGGGGCTTCGAGAGACCCAGTACTTC

V gene: TRBV2
D gene: NA
clone size: NA
J gene: TRBJ1-5
CDR3 protein: CASTSWRDQPQHF
CDR3 DNA: TGTGCCAGCACGTCATGGCGGGATCAGCCCCAGCATTTT

V gene: TRBV7-3
D gene: NA
clone size: once
J gene: TRBJ2-5
CDR3 protein: CASSSRVGEALRPQYF
CDR3 DNA: TGTGCCAGCAGCTCTCGAGTTGGAGAGGCGCTGCGGCCCCAGTACTTC

V gene: TRBV6-4
D gene: TRBD1
clone size: few
J gene: TRBJ2-1
CDR3 protein: CASSDSTGGYNEQFF
CDR3 DNA: TGTGCCAGCAGTGACTCGACAGGGGGCTACAATGAGCAGTTCTTC

V gene: TRBV7-9
D gene: TRBD1
clone size: NA
J gene: TRBJ1-2
CDR3 protein: CASSSMDRGYTF
CDR3 DNA: TGTGCCAGCAGCTCCATGGACAGGGGCTACACCTTC

V gene: TRBV30
D gene: NA
clone size: NA
J gene: TRBJ2-7
CDR3 protein: CAWSVGGTGYEQYF
CDR3 DNA: TGTGCCTGGAGTGTAGGCGGGACTGGGTACGAGCAGTACTTC

V gene: TRBV5-1
D gene: NA
clone size: NA
J gene: TRBJ2-5
CDR3 protein: CASSQTGKQETQYF
CDR3 DNA: TGCGCCAGCAGTCAGACAGGAAAACAAGAGACCCAGTACTTC

V gene: TRBV6-5
D gene: NA
clone size: NA
J gene: TRBJ2-7
CDR3 protein: CASSYGTHSSYEQYF
CDR3 DNA: TGTGCCAGCAGTTACGGGACACATAGCTCCTACGAGCAGTACTTC

V gene: TRBV7-9
D gene: TRBD2
clone size: NA
J gene: TRBJ2-1
CDR3 protein: CASRPNQREGESGQFF
CDR3 DNA: TGTGCCAGCAGACCCAACCAGCGGGAGGGGGAGTCAGGGCAGTTCTTC

V gene: TRBV5-1
D gene: NA
clone size: NA
J gene: TRBJ2-3
CDR3 protein: CASSWSDSFTDTQYF
CDR3 DNA: TGCGCCAGCAGCTGGAGCGACAGCTTCACAGATACGCAGTATTTT

V gene: TRBV6-5
D gene: TRBD1
clone size: NA
J gene: TRBJ1-4
CDR3 protein: CASSSTGGPEKLFF
CDR3 DNA: TGTGCCAGCAGTTCGACAGGGGGCCCTGAAAAACTGTTTTTT

V gene: TRBV6-4
D gene: NA
clone size: few
J gene: TRBJ2-3
CDR3 protein: CASSEGPTDTQYF
CDR3 DNA: TGTGCCAGCAGTGAGGGGCCCACAGATACGCAGTATTTT

V gene: TRBV19
D gene: TRBD2
clone size: NA
J gene: TRBJ2-7
CDR3 protein: CASSLKRESGYEQYF
CDR3 DNA: TGTGCCAGTAGCCTCAAGCGGGAGAGTGGCTACGAGCAGTACTTC

V gene: TRBV5-1
D gene: NA
clone size: few
J gene: TRBJ1-3
CDR3 protein: CASSATGSSGNTIYF
CDR3 DNA: TGCGCCAGCAGCGCGACAGGTAGCAGTGGAAACACCATATATTTT

V gene: TRBV5-8
D gene: NA
clone size: few
J gene: TRBJ2-7
CDR3 protein: CASSLVFREGVRQYF
CDR3 DNA: TGTGCCAGCAGCTTGGTGTTCAGGGAAGGCGTCAGGCAGTACTTC

V gene: TRBV18
D gene: TRBD1
clone size: few
J gene: TRBJ2-3
CDR3 protein: CASSPRGQGARGTDTQYF
CDR3 DNA: TGTGCCAGCTCACCAAGGGGACAGGGGGCAAGGGGCACAGATACGCAGTATTTT

V gene: TRBV6-5
D gene: NA
clone size: NA
J gene: TRBJ2-7
CDR3 protein: CASSYTGSYEQYF
CDR3 DNA: TGTGCCAGCAGTTACACAGGCTCCTACGAGCAGTACTTC

V gene: TRBV28
D gene: NA
clone size: few
J gene: TRBJ2-5
CDR3 protein: CASSLAGAAGTQYF
CDR3 DNA: TGTGCCAGCAGTTTAGCGGGGGCCGCGGGGACCCAGTACTTC

V gene: TRBV7-9
D gene: NA
clone size: NA
J gene: TRBJ1-1
CDR3 protein: CASSPGLNTEAFF
CDR3 DNA: TGTGCCAGCAGCCCAGGTTTAAACACTGAAGCTTTCTTT

V gene: TRBV7-3
D gene: TRBD2
clone size: few
J gene: TRBJ2-7
CDR3 protein: CARILKGTTDGSKEQYF
CDR3 DNA: TGTGCCAGGATTCTAAAAGGGACTACAGATGGGAGTAAGGAGCAGTACTTC

V gene: TRBV18
D gene: NA
clone size: few
J gene: TRBJ1-4
CDR3 protein: CASSREGTFNEKLFF
CDR3 DNA: TGTGCCAGCTCACGGGAGGGAACCTTCAATGAAAAACTGTTTTTT

V gene: TRBV11-2
D gene: TRBD1
clone size: NA
J gene: TRBJ1-4
CDR3 protein: CASSQNRGRPAKLFF
CDR3 DNA: TGTGCCAGCAGCCAAAACAGGGGGCGACCGGCAAAACTGTTTTTT

V gene: TRBV5-5
D gene: TRBD1
clone size: NA
J gene: TRBJ1-2
CDR3 protein: CASSLETGETYGYTF
CDR3 DNA: TGTGCCAGCAGCTTGGAGACAGGGGAGACCTATGGCTACACCTTC

V gene: TRBV11-3
D gene: TRBD1
clone size: few
J gene: TRBJ2-1
CDR3 protein: CASSPGQGSYNEQFF
CDR3 DNA: TGTGCCAGCAGCCCAGGACAGGGTTCCTACAATGAGCAGTTCTTC

V gene: TRBV7-7
D gene: NA
clone size: few
J gene: TRBJ2-5
CDR3 protein: CASSLSEGAWETQYF
CDR3 DNA: TGTGCTAGCAGCTTATCTGAGGGAGCGTGGGAGACCCAGTACTTC

V gene: TRBV5-6
D gene: NA
clone size: NA
J gene: TRBJ1-2
CDR3 protein: CASSPWQPYGYTF
CDR3 DNA: TGTGCCAGCAGCCCCTGGCAACCCTATGGCTACACCTTC

V gene: TRBV5-1
D gene: TRBD1
clone size: few
J gene: TRBJ1-3
CDR3 protein: CASSLEGTAGNTIYF
CDR3 DNA: TGCGCCAGCAGCTTGGAAGGGACAGCTGGAAACACCATATATTTT

V gene: TRBV5-5
D gene: TRBD1
clone size: NA
J gene: TRBJ2-6
CDR3 protein: CASSSRGGQGISGANVLTF
CDR3 DNA: TGTGCCAGCAGCTCTCGGGGGGGACAGGGGATCTCTGGGGCCAACGTCCTGACTTTC

V gene: TRBV19
D gene: TRBD2
clone size: NA
J gene: TRBJ2-1
CDR3 protein: CASSPHSGSVYEQFF
CDR3 DNA: TGTGCCAGTAGTCCGCATAGCGGGAGTGTATATGAGCAGTTCTTC

V gene: TRBV7-2
D gene: TRBD1
clone size: NA
J gene: TRBJ1-2
CDR3 protein: CASTLGPGQGQGYTF
CDR3 DNA: TGTGCCAGCACATTAGGTCCGGGACAGGGGCAGGGCTACACCTTC

V gene: TRBV7-9
D gene: NA
clone size: NA
J gene: TRBJ2-1
CDR3 protein: CASSFRGSSYNEQFF
CDR3 DNA: TGTGCCAGCAGCTTTCGAGGGAGCTCCTACAATGAGCAGTTCTTC

V gene: TRBV6-5
D gene: TRBD2
clone size: NA
J gene: TRBJ2-5
CDR3 protein: CASSSTSGGETQYF
CDR3 DNA: TGTGCCAGCAGTTCGACTAGCGGGGGAGAGACCCAGTACTTC

V gene: TRBV28
D gene: NA
clone size: few
J gene: TRBJ2-7
CDR3 protein: CASRVGRSYEQYF
CDR3 DNA: TGTGCCAGCAGGGTGGGGAGATCCTACGAGCAGTACTTC